These T cell receptor beta chains were read from a single sample in a study of shared clonotypes between healthy human individuals. Clones were read by immunoSEQ multiplex PCR, and TCRdb kept only the in-frame ones, dropping some. The sample lists 550,000 to 800,000 clones; less than 95% were seen once. Sequences were obtained from memory CD8+ T cells from PBMCs. These receptor sequences come from a man between 18 and 35 years old in good health. Some clones in this sample may be carry-over from other donors' samples. CDR3s include the opening cysteine and the closing phenylalanine or tryptophan.

>TRBJ1-4|TRBV5-6
CASSISLEKLFF
>TRBJ1-2|TRBV6-1
CAGTGDYGYTF
>TRBJ1-6|TRBV11-2
CASSLEMDSPLHF
>TRBJ1-4|TRBV7-9
CASSPTLTNEKLFF
>TRBJ2-3|TRBV4-1
CASSQRDSSLSSTDTQYF
>TRBJ2-7|TRBV29-1
CSVESGSTYEQYF
>TRBJ2-7|TRBV5-1
CASSLPDPPLDRSYEQYF
>TRBJ1-2|TRBV2
CASTLLLKTGKNGYTF
>TRBJ2-1|TRBV4-3
CASSQALAGGSNEQFF
>TRBJ1-1|TRBV27
CASTPFRGREAFF
>TRBJ2-7|TRBV27
CASREEGGSLAYEQYF
>TRBJ2-3|TRBV2
CASSVEKGTDTQYF
>TRBJ2-1|TRBV14
CASSQGWGEQFF
>TRBJ2-7|TRBV25-1
CASSEPAVYEQYF
>TRBJ1-1|TRBV5-4
CASGRRAGNTEAFF
>TRBJ1-2|TRBV4-2
CASSQDVREALWLGYTF
>TRBJ2-7|TRBV27
CASSSGTAEESYEQYF
>TRBJ2-6|TRBV5-1
CASVPGLRTGANVLTF
>TRBJ2-7|TRBV7-6
CASSYRDRGYEQYF
>TRBJ1-2|TRBV28
CASSLKTGTVYGYTF
>TRBJ1-1|TRBV29-1
CSVDGRNTEAFF
>TRBJ2-7|TRBV2
CASSVPQRFGSGTYEQYF
>TRBJ1-1|TRBV27
CASSLFSNTEAFF
>TRBJ2-1|TRBV11-2
CASSLGLAFPSGEQFF
>TRBJ2-5|TRBV28
CASSYPYQETQYF
>TRBJ2-5|TRBV7-3
CASSLTPGGEETQYF
>TRBJ2-1|TRBV28
CASTSGRVGNEQFF
>TRBJ2-5|TRBV7-9
CASSHGTLQETQYF
>TRBJ1-5|TRBV18
CASSQGVGDQPQHF
>TRBJ2-7|TRBV15
CATSRDLTGTTYEQYF
>TRBJ2-7|TRBV28
CASSRTSYEQYF
>TRBJ2-1|TRBV29-1
CSVGGTDLQWEQFF